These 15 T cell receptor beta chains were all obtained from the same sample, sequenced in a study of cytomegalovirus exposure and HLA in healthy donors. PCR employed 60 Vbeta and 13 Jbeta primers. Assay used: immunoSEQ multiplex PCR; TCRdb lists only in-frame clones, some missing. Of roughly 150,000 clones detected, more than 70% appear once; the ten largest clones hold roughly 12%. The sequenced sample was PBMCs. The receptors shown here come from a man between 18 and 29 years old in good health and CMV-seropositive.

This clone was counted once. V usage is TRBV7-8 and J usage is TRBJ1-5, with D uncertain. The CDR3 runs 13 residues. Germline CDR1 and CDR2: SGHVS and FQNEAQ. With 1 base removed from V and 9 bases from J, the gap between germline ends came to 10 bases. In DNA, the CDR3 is TGTGCCAGCAGCTTAGACAGACAAGGGCCCCAGCATTTT. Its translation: CASSLDRQGPQHF.

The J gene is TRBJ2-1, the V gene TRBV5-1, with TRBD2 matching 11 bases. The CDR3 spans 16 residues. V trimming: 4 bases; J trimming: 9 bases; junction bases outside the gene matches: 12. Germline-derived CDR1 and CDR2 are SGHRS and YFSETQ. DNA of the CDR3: TGCGCCAGCAGCGCCCTCCTACTAGCGGGAGAGGTTGAGCAGTTCTTC. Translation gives CASSALLLAGEVEQFF.

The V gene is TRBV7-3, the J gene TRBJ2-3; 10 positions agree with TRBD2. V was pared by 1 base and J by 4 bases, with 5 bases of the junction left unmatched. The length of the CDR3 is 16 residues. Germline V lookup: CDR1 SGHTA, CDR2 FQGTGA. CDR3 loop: CASSLMGLASPDTQYF. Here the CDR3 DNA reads TGTGCCAGCAGCTTAATGGGACTAGCGTCGCCAGATACGCAGTATTTT.

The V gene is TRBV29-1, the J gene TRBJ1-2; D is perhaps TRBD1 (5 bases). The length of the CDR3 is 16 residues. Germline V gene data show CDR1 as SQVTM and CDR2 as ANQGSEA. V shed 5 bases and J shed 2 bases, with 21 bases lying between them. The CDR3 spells CSVRGSGQGPNYGYTF. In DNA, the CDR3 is TGCAGCGTTCGGGGGAGTGGGCAGGGTCCCAACTATGGCTACACCTTC.

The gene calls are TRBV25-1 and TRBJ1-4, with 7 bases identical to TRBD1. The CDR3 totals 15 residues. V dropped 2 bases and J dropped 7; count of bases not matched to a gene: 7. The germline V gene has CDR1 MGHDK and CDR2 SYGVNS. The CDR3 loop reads CASSEPGQRLEKLFF. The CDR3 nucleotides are TGTGCCAGCAGTGAACCGGGACAGCGCCTTGAAAAACTGTTTTTT. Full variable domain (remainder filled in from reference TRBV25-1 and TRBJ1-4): EADIYQTPRYLVIGTGKKITLECSQTMGHDKMYWYQQDPGMELHLIHYSYGVNSTEKGDLSSESTVSRIRTEHFPLTLESARPSHTSQYLCASSEPGQRLEKLFFGSGTQLSVL.

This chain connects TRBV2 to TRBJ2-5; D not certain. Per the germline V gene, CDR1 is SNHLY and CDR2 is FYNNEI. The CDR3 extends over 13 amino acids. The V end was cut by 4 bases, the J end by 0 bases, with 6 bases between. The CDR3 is CASSARYQETQYF. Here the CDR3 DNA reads TGTGCCAGCAGTGCCAGGTACCAAGAGACCCAGTACTTC.

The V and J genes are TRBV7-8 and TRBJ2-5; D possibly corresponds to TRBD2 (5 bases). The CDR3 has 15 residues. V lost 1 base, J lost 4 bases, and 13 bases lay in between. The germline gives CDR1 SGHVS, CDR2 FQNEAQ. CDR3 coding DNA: TGTGCCAGCAGCTTAGGGCTGCGGGTGCCAGAGACCCAGTACTTC. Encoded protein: CASSLGLRVPETQYF.

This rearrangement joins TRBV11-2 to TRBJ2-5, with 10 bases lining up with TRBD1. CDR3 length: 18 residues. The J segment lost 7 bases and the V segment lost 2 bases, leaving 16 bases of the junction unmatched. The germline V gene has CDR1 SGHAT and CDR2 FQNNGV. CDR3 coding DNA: TGTGCCAGCAGCTTATTCCCCCGACAGGGGGCCCGAGGGGGGACCCAGTACTTC. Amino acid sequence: CASSLFPRQGARGGTQYF.

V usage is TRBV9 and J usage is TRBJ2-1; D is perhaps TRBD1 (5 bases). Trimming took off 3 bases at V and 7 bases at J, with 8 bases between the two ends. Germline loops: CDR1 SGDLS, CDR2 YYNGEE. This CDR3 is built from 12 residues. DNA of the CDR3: TGTGCCAGCAGCGCGAAGGGGAATGAGCAGTTCTTC. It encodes CASSAKGNEQFF. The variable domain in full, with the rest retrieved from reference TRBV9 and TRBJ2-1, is DSGVTQTPKHLITATGQRVTLRCSPRSGDLSVYWYQQSLDQGLQFLIQYYNGEERAKGNILERFSAQQFPDLHSELNLSSLELGDSALYFCASSAKGNEQFFGPGTRLTVL.

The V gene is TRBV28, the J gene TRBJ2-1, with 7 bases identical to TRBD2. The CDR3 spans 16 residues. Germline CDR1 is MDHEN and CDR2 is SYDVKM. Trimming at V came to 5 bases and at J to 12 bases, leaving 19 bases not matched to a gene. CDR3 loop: CASSESPGLFFLGQFF. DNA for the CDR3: TGTGCCAGCAGTGAAAGTCCGGGACTATTCTTTTTGGGGCAGTTCTTC. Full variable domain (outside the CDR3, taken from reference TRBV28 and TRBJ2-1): DVKVTQSSRYLVKRTGEKVFLECVQDMDHENMFWYRQDPGLGLRLIYFSYDVKMKEKGDIPEGYSVSREKKERFSLILESASTNQTSMYLCASSESPGLFFLGQFFGPGTRLTVL.

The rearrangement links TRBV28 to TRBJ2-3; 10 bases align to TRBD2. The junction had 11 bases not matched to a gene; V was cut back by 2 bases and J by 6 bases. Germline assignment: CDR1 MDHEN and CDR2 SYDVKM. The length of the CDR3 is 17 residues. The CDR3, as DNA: TGTGCCAGCAGTTTAATGGGGACTAGCGTCCCTCGGGATACGCAGTATTTT. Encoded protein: CASSLMGTSVPRDTQYF. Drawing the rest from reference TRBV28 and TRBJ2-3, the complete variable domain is DVKVTQSSRYLVKRTGEKVFLECVQDMDHENMFWYRQDPGLGLRLIYFSYDVKMKEKGDIPEGYSVSREKKERFSLILESASTNQTSMYLCASSLMGTSVPRDTQYFGPGTRLTVL.

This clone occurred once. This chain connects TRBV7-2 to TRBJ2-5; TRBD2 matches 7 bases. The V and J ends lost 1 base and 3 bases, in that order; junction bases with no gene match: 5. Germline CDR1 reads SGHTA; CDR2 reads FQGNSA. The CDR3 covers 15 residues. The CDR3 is CASSLVAGVEETQYF. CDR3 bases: TGTGCCAGCAGCTTAGTGGCGGGAGTGGAAGAGACCCAGTACTTC.

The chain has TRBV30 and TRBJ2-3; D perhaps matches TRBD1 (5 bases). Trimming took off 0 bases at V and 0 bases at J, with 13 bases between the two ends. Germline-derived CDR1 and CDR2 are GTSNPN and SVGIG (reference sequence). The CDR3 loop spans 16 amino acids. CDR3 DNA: TGTGCCTGGAGTGTAAGATGGGGCAGCAGCACAGATACGCAGTATTTT. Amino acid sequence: CAWSVRWGSSTDTQYF.

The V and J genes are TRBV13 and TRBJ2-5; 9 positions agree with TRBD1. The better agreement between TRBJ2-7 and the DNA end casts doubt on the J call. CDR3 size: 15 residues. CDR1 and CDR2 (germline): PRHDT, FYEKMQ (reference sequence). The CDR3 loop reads CASSWGQGRTYEQYF. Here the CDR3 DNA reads TGTGCCAGCAGCTGGGGACAGGGAAGGACCTACGAGCAGTACTTC.

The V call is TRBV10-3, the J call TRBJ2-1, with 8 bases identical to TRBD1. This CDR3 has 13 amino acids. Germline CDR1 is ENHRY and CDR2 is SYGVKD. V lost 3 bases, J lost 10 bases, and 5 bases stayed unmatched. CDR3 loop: CAISDGQGGEQFF. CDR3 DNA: TGTGCCATCAGTGACGGACAGGGCGGGGAGCAGTTCTTC.